This T cell receptor beta chain was retrieved from a study of response to subunit inactivated influenza vaccine. Whole-study results and caveats: Authors suggested seasonal influenza vaccinations each recruit few new T cells.

TCRdb re-called the RT-PCR reads through MiXCR, storing one row per CDR3 protein. The table includes around 760,000 distinct CDR3 sequences, around 13% detected once. Remarks on this clonotype: Its target is unknown.

The CDR3 contains 16 residues. Trimming shortened V by 3 bases and J by 4 bases, and 16 bases separated the two germline ends. Germline loops: CDR1 MGHDK, CDR2 SYGVNS. The rearrangement uses TRBV25-1 and TRBJ2-1; D assignment may be TRBD1 or TRBD2 (6 bases each). The sequences come from PBMCs from blood, collected about 14 days before vaccination. The TCR comes from a man aged 45 to 65 who received an inactivated influenza vaccine. CDR3: CASSEGSGGLYNEQFF. Here the CDR3 DNA reads TGTGCCAGCAGTGAGGGGTCCGGGGGCCTTTACAATGAGCAGTTCTTC.